A single sample gave rise to the 26 T cell receptor beta chains below, sequenced in a study of blood T cell repertoires in COVID-19. Sequencing was performed with immunoSEQ multiplex PCR; in TCRdb, only in-frame clones are kept and a portion is missing. The table has 190,000 or so clones, approximately 87% seen once. Sequencing was performed on peripheral blood. The receptors shown here come from a woman aged 18-29 years who had recovered from COVID-19.

This chain joins TRBV20-1 and TRBJ2-1; 8 nucleotides agree with TRBD2. V lost 3 bases to trimming and J lost 1 base; unmatched junction nucleotides: 11. This CDR3 is 17 amino acids long. Germline values: CDR1 DFQATT, CDR2 SNEGSKA (reference sequence). The CDR3 DNA reads TGCAGTGCTAGTCCCTCATGGAGCGGGAGTTCCTACAATGAGCAGTTCTTC. Translating gives CSASPSWSGSSYNEQFF.

The rearrangement joins TRBV7-5 to TRBJ1-1; the table's D call, TRBD1, has no DNA check behind it. TRBV7-5 is a listed pseudogene. This CDR3 comprises 17 residues. This CDR3 reads CVRSYRDRGLFNTEAFF. As DNA, the CDR3 is TGTGTCAGAAGCTACCGGGACAGGGGGCTTTTTAACACTGAAGCTTTCTTT.

This clone came up once. This chain joins TRBV10-3 and TRBJ2-1, with 8 positions matching TRBD2. V dropped 7 bases and J dropped 3; count of bases not matched to a gene: 8. The CDR3 spans 15 residues. The germline gives CDR1 ENHRY, CDR2 SYGVKD. The CDR3 DNA reads as TGTGCCATCAAGAAGGGACTAGAGAACTACAATGAGCAGTTCTTC. It codes for CAIKKGLENYNEQFF.

The chain links TRBV13 to TRBJ2-3; 11 nucleotides line up with TRBD2. The CDR3 covers 16 residues. With 5 bases clipped from V and 1 base from J, the junction kept 5 bases outside the gene matches. Germline CDR1 PRHDT, CDR2 FYEKMQ (reference sequence). The CDR3 here is CASSPGTSGRTDTQYF. The CDR3 DNA sequence: TGTGCCAGCAGCCCAGGGACTAGCGGTCGCACAGATACGCAGTATTTT.

The chain recombines TRBV5-8 with TRBJ2-5; D is unclear. Looked up from germline, CDR1 is SGHTS and CDR2 is YDEGEE. The CDR3 spans 11 residues. V was trimmed by 3 bases and J by 5 bases, leaving 5 bases between them. This CDR3 reads CASSYGETQYF. The CDR3 DNA reads TGTGCCAGCAGCTATGGCGAGACCCAGTACTTC.

V usage is TRBV27 and J usage is TRBJ1-2; D is uncertain. Per the germline V gene, CDR1 is MNHEY and CDR2 is SMNVEV (reference sequence). The CDR3 extends over 15 amino acids. V shed 5 bases and J shed 0 bases, with 13 bases lying between them. The DNA of the CDR3 is TGTGCCAGCAGTCCCGCCGGGAGTTCTAACTATGGCTACACCTTC. Translating gives CASSPAGSSNYGYTF.

CDR3 amino acids: CASSDRSNQPQHF. The CDR3 nucleotides are TGTGCCAGCAGTGACAGGTCAAATCAGCCCCAGCATTTT. This chain uses TRBV6-2 or TRBV6-3 with TRBJ1-5; TRBD1 might be the D (6 bases). The germline gives CDR1 MNHEY, CDR2 SVGEGT. Trimming stripped 5 bases from V and 4 bases from J, with 9 bases between. The CDR3 length is 13 residues.

The rearrangement uses TRBV9 and TRBJ2-3; 12 nucleotides match TRBD2. The germline gives CDR1 SGDLS, CDR2 YYNGEE. This CDR3 contains 18 residues. Unmatched junction bases numbered 14, after V lost 4 bases and J lost 5 bases. CDR3 in amino acids: CASSPGPGLAGNRDTQYF. In DNA, the CDR3 is TGTGCCAGCAGCCCTGGGCCCGGACTAGCGGGAAATAGAGATACGCAGTATTTT.

The chain links TRBV18 to TRBJ2-1; 14 bases fit TRBD2. The germline gives CDR1 KGHSH, CDR2 LQKENI. This CDR3 region has 15 residues. The trim removed 8 bases at V and 9 bases at J, leaving 9 bases unmatched. This CDR3 is CASGQTSGGAGEQFF. DNA for the CDR3: TGTGCCAGCGGACAGACTAGCGGGGGGGCCGGTGAGCAGTTCTTC.

This chain links TRBV24-1 with TRBJ2-1, with 8 positions matching TRBD1. The CDR3 covers 14 residues. The germline gives CDR1 KGHDR, CDR2 SFDVKD. Trimming at V came to 8 bases and at J to 9 bases, leaving 11 bases not matched to a gene. DNA for the CDR3: TGTGCCACCATGCAGGGGGCGCGTGATGGTGAGCAGTTCTTC. Its protein product is CATMQGARDGEQFF.

The rearrangement joins TRBV4-3 to TRBJ1-2; maybe TRBD1 (5 bases). Germline-derived CDR1 and CDR2 are LGHNA and YSLEER. The CDR3 has 16 amino acids. V was clipped by 0 bases and J by 5 bases, with 16 bases between them. CDR3 DNA sequence: TGCGCCAGCAGCCAAGAGTTGTTCAGGGTGGAGTATGGCTACACCTTC. It specifies CASSQELFRVEYGYTF.

V is TRBV2 and J is TRBJ1-2; maybe TRBD1 (6 bases). This CDR3 is 16 amino acids long. Looked up from germline, CDR1 is SNHLY and CDR2 is FYNNEI. V was shortened by 6 bases and J by 1 base, with 18 bases between the two germline ends. This CDR3 reads CASRGTSALLNYGYTF. CDR3 DNA: TGTGCCAGCAGAGGGACATCAGCTCTCCTTAACTATGGCTACACCTTC. The full variable domain, completed using reference TRBV2 and TRBJ1-2, is EPEVTQTPSHQVTQMGQEVILRCVPISNHLYFYWYRQILGQKVEFLVSFYNNEISEKSEIFDDQFSVERPDGSNFTLKIRSTKLEDSAMYFCASRGTSALLNYGYTFGSGTRLTVV.

In its sample, this clone was seen a few times. The chain joins TRBV6-2 or TRBV6-3 to TRBJ2-7, with TRBD2 as a possible D gene (5 bases). The CDR3 sequence is 16 residues long. CDR1 is MNHEY and CDR2 is SVGEGT in the germline V gene. V lost 0 bases and J 4 bases, leaving 16 bases between the germline ends. The CDR3 loop is CASSYSSLSANYEQYF. As DNA, the CDR3 is TGTGCCAGCAGTTACTCGTCACTTAGCGCTAATTACGAGCAGTACTTC.

The chain joins TRBV7-4 to TRBJ2-1; perhaps TRBD2 as D (6 bases). The length of the CDR3 is 16 residues. Looked up from germline, CDR1 is SGHVT and CDR2 is SQSDAQ. The ends were cut back, 5 bases at V and 0 bases at J, with 14 bases in the middle. The CDR3 coding sequence is TGTGCCAGCAGCCGACCGGTGCGGGGCTCCTACAATGAGCAGTTCTTC. Protein: CASSRPVRGSYNEQFF.

The CDR3 spells CASTSPRGLYEQYV. The CDR3 DNA is TGCGCCAGCACGAGTCCTAGAGGTCTCTACGAGCAGTACGTC. The genes are TRBV23-1 and TRBJ2-7; D is undetermined. TRBV23-1 is noted as an ORF with a role that remains uncertain. This CDR3 region has 14 residues. V dropped 7 bases and J dropped 3 bases, with 16 bases sitting between them.

The V and J genes are TRBV6-5 and TRBJ1-4; possibly TRBD1 for D (6 bases). The CDR3 runs 15 residues. V shed 0 bases and J shed 7 bases, with 12 bases lying between them. The germline CDR1 and CDR2 sequences are MNHEY and SVGAGI. The DNA for the CDR3 is TGTGCCAGCAGTTACTCGGGGGGGGCTCGTGAAAAACTGTTTTTT. This sequence encodes CASSYSGGAREKLFF.

J is TRBJ2-1 and V is TRBV7-6, with TRBD2 matching 13 bases. Trimming took 2 bases from V and 8 from J; bases not matched to a gene: 3. The CDR3 totals 15 residues. Germline CDR1 is SGHVS and CDR2 is FNYEAQ. Here the CDR3 reads CASSLRTSGSDEQFF. DNA of the CDR3: TGTGCCAGCAGCTTAAGGACTAGCGGGAGTGATGAGCAGTTCTTC.

The gene calls are TRBV21-1 and TRBJ1-1; the DNA was not compared with TRBD1, the D call given in the table. TRBV21-1 is reported as a pseudogene. This CDR3 is built from 14 residues. The CDR3 DNA reads TGTGCCATTGGGCAAGGAAAGAAGAACACTGAAGCTTTCTTT. Amino acid sequence: CAIGQGKKNTEAFF.

The CDR3 protein is CASSPLQGTAKNIQYF. The CDR3 coding sequence is TGTGCCAGCAGCCCACTCCAGGGGACGGCCAAAAACATTCAGTACTTC. The chain uses TRBV14 and TRBJ2-4; D is perhaps TRBD1 (6 bases). V lost 4 bases to trimming and J lost 1 base, with 14 bases between them. The germline V gene encodes CDR1 SGHDN and CDR2 FVKESK. CDR3 size: 16 residues.

The J gene is TRBJ1-1, the V gene TRBV5-1; tentative D call: TRBD1 (6 bases). V lost 4 bases and J lost 1, with 11 bases in between. The germline gives CDR1 SGHRS, CDR2 YFSETQ. The CDR3 covers 14 residues. CDR3 amino acids: CASSTGTQNTEAFF. The CDR3 region has the DNA TGCGCCAGCAGCACCGGGACACAGAACACTGAAGCTTTCTTT. The variable domain in full, completed from reference TRBV5-1 and TRBJ1-1, reads KAGVTQTPRYLIKTRGQQVTLSCSPISGHRSVSWYQQTPGQGLQFLFEYFSETQRNKGNFPGRFSGRQFSNSRSEMNVSTLELGDSALYLCASSTGTQNTEAFFGQGTRLTVV.

In the case of this clone: This sample includes further DNA sequences coding for the same CDR3. The chain recombines TRBV30 with TRBJ1-2; D remains unclear. The CDR3 extends over 11 amino acids. Per the germline V gene, CDR1 is GTSNPN and CDR2 is SVGIG (reference sequence). V lost 3 bases, J lost 4 bases, and 6 bases lay in between. CDR3 sequence: CAWRTVYGYTF. The CDR3 DNA sequence: TGTGCCTGGAGAACGGTCTATGGCTACACCTTC.

The chain couples TRBV3-1 (or the pseudogene TRBV3-2) to TRBJ2-3; D might be TRBD2 (6 bases). The germline V gene encodes CDR1 LGHDT and CDR2 YNNKEL (reference sequence). There are 14 residues in the CDR3. The V gene lost 4 bases and the J gene lost 4 bases, with 12 bases spanning the gap. This CDR3 reads CASSLQGGADTQYF. The DNA of the CDR3 is TGTGCCAGCAGCCTGCAGGGAGGCGCAGATACGCAGTATTTT.

The V gene is TRBV4-3, the J gene TRBJ1-4; the D gene is possibly TRBD1 (5 bases). CDR3 length: 14 residues. Germline V gene sequence: CDR1 LGHNA, CDR2 YSLEER. V lost 2 bases and J lost 8, with 12 bases in between. The CDR3 nucleotides are TGCGCCAGCAGCCAACGGGGGAAAGGAGAAAAACTGTTTTTT. Translation: CASSQRGKGEKLFF.

This chain links TRBV2 with TRBJ2-7; TRBD1 agrees at 10 bases. CDR3 length: 13 residues. Germline lookup yields CDR1 SNHLY and CDR2 FYNNEI. J gave up 5 bases and V 6 bases, and 4 bases lay outside the gene matches. The DNA of the CDR3 is TGTGCCAGCAGCTGGACAGGGGGAAACGAGCAGTACTTC. Its protein is CASSWTGGNEQYF.

The rearrangement uses TRBV4-3 and TRBJ2-1, with D possibly being TRBD2 (5 bases). Germline CDR1 is LGHNA and CDR2 is YSLEER. This CDR3 region has 17 residues. V was shortened by 1 base and J by 0 bases, with 13 bases between the two germline ends. The CDR3, as DNA: TGCGCCAGCAGCCAAGTCCCCCCCCGGGGCTCCTACAATGAGCAGTTCTTC. Translating gives CASSQVPPRGSYNEQFF.

The chain joins TRBV4-2 to TRBJ1-4; D not resolved. This CDR3 is built from 17 residues. The ends were cut back, 0 bases at V and 1 base at J, with 12 bases in the middle. CDR1 and CDR2 from the germline V gene are LGHNA and YNFKEQ. The CDR3 protein is CASSQETQFLTNEKLFF. The DNA of the CDR3 is TGTGCCAGCAGCCAAGAGACACAGTTTTTAACTAATGAAAAACTGTTTTTT.